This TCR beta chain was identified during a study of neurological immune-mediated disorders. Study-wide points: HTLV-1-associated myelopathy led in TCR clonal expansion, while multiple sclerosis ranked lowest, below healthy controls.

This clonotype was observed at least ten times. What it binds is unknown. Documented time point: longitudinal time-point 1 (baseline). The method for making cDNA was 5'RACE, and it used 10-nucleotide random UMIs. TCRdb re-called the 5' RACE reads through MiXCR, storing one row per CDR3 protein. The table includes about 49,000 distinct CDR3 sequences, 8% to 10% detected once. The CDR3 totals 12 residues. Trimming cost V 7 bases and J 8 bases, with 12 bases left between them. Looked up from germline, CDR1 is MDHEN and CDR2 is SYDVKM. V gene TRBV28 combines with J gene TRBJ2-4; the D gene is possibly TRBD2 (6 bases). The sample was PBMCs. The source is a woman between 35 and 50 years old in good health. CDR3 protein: CASISTGDIQYF. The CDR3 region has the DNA TGTGCCAGCATTTCCACGGGGGACATTCAGTACTTC.